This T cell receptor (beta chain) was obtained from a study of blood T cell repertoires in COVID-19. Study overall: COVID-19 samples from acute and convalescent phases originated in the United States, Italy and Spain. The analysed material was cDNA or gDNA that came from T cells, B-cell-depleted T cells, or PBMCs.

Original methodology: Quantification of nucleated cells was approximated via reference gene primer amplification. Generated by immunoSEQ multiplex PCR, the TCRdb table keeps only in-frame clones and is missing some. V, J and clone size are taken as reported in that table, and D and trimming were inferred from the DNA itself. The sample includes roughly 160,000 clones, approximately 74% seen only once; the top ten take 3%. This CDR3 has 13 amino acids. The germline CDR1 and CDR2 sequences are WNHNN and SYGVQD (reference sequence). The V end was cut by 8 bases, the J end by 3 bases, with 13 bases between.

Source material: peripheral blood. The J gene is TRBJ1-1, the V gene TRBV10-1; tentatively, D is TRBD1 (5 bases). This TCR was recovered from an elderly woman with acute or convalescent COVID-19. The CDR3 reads CASRRESDTEAFF. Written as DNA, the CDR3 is TGCGCCAGCCGCAGGGAATCGGACACTGAAGCTTTCTTT.